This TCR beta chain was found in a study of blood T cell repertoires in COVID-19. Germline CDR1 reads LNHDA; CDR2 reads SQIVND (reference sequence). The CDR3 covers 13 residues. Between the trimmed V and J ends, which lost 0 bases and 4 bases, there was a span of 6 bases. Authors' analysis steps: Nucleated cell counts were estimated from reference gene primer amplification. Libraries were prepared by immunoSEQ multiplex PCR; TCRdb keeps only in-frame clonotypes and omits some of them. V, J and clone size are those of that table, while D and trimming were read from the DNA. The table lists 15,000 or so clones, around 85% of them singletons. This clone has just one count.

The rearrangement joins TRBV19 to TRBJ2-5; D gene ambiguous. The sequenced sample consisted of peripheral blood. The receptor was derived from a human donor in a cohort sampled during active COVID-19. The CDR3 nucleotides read TGTGCCAGTAGTATAGATCCAGGAGAGACCCAGTACTTC. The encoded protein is CASSIDPGETQYF.